A single T cell receptor (beta chain) is shown here with its context. This record comes from a study of T-cell memory formation after mild COVID-19. Per germline, CDR1 MNHNY and CDR2 SVGAGI (reference sequence). The CDR3 loop spans 13 amino acids. Trimming shortened V by 7 bases and J by 4 bases, and 11 bases separated the two germline ends. TCRdb independently ran MiXCR on the 5' RACE reads; one entry per CDR3 protein. This repertoire shows about 430,000 distinct CDR3 sequences, approximately 25% found once; its top ten account for 8.5% to 10%. The specimen sequenced was PBMCs or a T cell subset sorted from them (not recorded which). V gene TRBV6-6 combines with J gene TRBJ2-1; D not certain. The sequence derives from an adult woman who had mild COVID-19 (a few samples of this study predate the infection). Cell type and time point are not known. CDR3 amino acids: CASTLGPYNEQFF. DNA of the CDR3: TGTGCCAGCACCCTCGGTCCGTACAATGAGCAGTTCTTC.